The T cell receptor beta chain described here comes from a study of control samples from healthy donors and cancer patients. V lost 5 bases and J 0 bases, leaving 7 bases between the germline ends. The CDR3 has 13 amino acids. Germline CDR1 and CDR2: SEHNR and FQNEAQ (reference sequence). Clones were sequenced by immunoSEQ multiplex PCR, and TCRdb holds only the in-frame ones, with some missing. This table holds about 140,000 clones, 94% found once. Sequencing was done on a sample of blood. This TCR was sampled from a man between 35 and 55 years old in good health. This chain uses TRBV7-9 with TRBJ1-2; perhaps TRBD1 as D (5 bases). CDR3 amino acids: CASSQGPNYGYTF. CDR3 nucleotide sequence: TGTGCCAGCAGCCAGGGACCTAACTATGGCTACACCTTC.